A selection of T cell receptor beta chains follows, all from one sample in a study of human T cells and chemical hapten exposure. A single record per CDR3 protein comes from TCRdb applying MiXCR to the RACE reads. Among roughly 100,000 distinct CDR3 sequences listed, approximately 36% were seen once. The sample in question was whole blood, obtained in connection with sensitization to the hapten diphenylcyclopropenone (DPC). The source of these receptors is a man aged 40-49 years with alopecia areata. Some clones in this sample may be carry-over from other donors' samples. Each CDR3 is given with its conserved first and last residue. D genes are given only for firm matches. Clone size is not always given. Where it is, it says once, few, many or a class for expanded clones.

CDR3aa: CASSQAGSLNNEQFF; CDR3nt: TGTGCCAGCAGCCAAGCCGGGAGCCTGAACAATGAGCAGTTCTTC; d_gene: -; j_gene: TRBJ2-1; v_gene: TRBV3-1; abundance: -
CDR3aa: CSALTRADYGYTF; CDR3nt: TGCAGTGCTCTCACCCGCGCAGACTATGGCTACACCTTC; d_gene: -; j_gene: TRBJ1-2; v_gene: TRBV20-1; abundance: few
CDR3aa: CASSPQAGEQYF; CDR3nt: TGTGCCAGCAGTCCACAGGCGGGGGAGCAGTACTTC; d_gene: -; j_gene: TRBJ2-7; v_gene: TRBV6-2/TRBV6-3; abundance: -
CDR3aa: CSAGTSGTLQFF; CDR3nt: TGCAGCGCGGGGACTAGCGGGACTTTGCAGTTCTTC; d_gene: TRBD2; j_gene: TRBJ2-1; v_gene: TRBV29-1; abundance: -
CDR3aa: CSASASGRETDTQYF; CDR3nt: TGCAGTGCTAGTGCTAGCGGGAGGGAGACAGATACGCAGTATTTT; d_gene: TRBD2; j_gene: TRBJ2-3; v_gene: TRBV20-1; abundance: few
CDR3aa: CSALRAGAVTEAFF; CDR3nt: TGCAGCGCCCTCCGGGCGGGGGCGGTCACTGAAGCTTTCTTT; d_gene: -; j_gene: TRBJ1-1; v_gene: TRBV29-1; abundance: -
CDR3aa: CARSLGRFGGYTF; CDR3nt: TGTGCCAGAAGTTTAGGGCGATTCGGAGGCTACACCTTC; d_gene: -; j_gene: TRBJ1-2; v_gene: TRBV27; abundance: once
CDR3aa: CASSGYRGDYGYTF; CDR3nt: TGTGCCAGCAGCGGCTACAGGGGCGACTATGGCTACACCTTC; d_gene: TRBD1; j_gene: TRBJ1-2; v_gene: TRBV7-9; abundance: -
CDR3aa: CASRPTLARTEAFF; CDR3nt: TGTGCCAGCAGACCTACATTAGCCAGAACTGAAGCTTTCTTT; d_gene: -; j_gene: TRBJ1-1; v_gene: TRBV7-2; abundance: few
CDR3aa: CASTDTGGLTYEQYF; CDR3nt: TGTGCCAGCACCGATACAGGGGGCTTAACCTACGAGCAGTACTTC; d_gene: TRBD1; j_gene: TRBJ2-7; v_gene: TRBV28; abundance: few
CDR3aa: CASSKWQAKPGNQPQHF; CDR3nt: TGTGCCAGCAGCAAATGGCAGGCCAAACCAGGCAATCAGCCCCAGCATTTT; d_gene: -; j_gene: TRBJ1-5; v_gene: TRBV21-1; abundance: -
CDR3aa: CASSLAGETDTQYF; CDR3nt: TGTGCCAGCAGCTTAGCGGGAGAGACAGATACGCAGTATTTT; d_gene: -; j_gene: TRBJ2-3; v_gene: TRBV7-6; abundance: -
CDR3aa: CASSRRDSNTGELFF; CDR3nt: TGTGCCAGCAGTCGCCGGGACTCGAACACCGGGGAGCTGTTTTTT; d_gene: -; j_gene: TRBJ2-2; v_gene: TRBV11-1; abundance: -
CDR3aa: CASSLGSRDKEQFF; CDR3nt: TGTGCCAGCAGCTTAGGCTCCCGGGACAAAGAGCAGTTCTTC; d_gene: -; j_gene: TRBJ2-1; v_gene: TRBV11-3; abundance: few
CDR3aa: CASSELLGTGAIF; CDR3nt: TGTGCCAGCAGTGAACTTTTAGGGACAGGGGCCATCTTT; d_gene: TRBD1; j_gene: TRBJ1-1; v_gene: TRBV25-1; abundance: -
CDR3aa: CASSYSRDNTDTQYF; CDR3nt: TGTGCCAGCAGTTACTCCCGGGACAACACAGATACGCAGTATTTT; d_gene: -; j_gene: TRBJ2-3; v_gene: TRBV6-2/TRBV6-3; abundance: -
CDR3aa: CASTGTYEQYF; CDR3nt: TGTGCCAGCACCGGGACCTACGAGCAGTACTTC; d_gene: -; j_gene: TRBJ2-7; v_gene: TRBV6-1; abundance: -
CDR3aa: CSVGGTDGETQYF; CDR3nt: TGCAGCGTTGGAGGGACGGATGGGGAGACCCAGTACTTC; d_gene: -; j_gene: TRBJ2-5; v_gene: TRBV29-1; abundance: -
CDR3aa: CASSLVGTGGGSPLHF; CDR3nt: TGTGCCAGCAGCTTAGTCGGGACAGGGGGCGGATCACCCCTCCACTTT; d_gene: TRBD1; j_gene: TRBJ1-6; v_gene: TRBV7-2; abundance: few
CDR3aa: CASTFTGANVLTF; CDR3nt: TGTGCCAGCACCTTTACCGGGGCCAACGTCCTGACTTTC; d_gene: -; j_gene: TRBJ2-6; v_gene: TRBV7-9; abundance: -
CDR3aa: CSVDPNNYGYTF; CDR3nt: TGCAGCGTTGACCCGAATAACTATGGCTACACCTTC; d_gene: -; j_gene: TRBJ1-2; v_gene: TRBV29-1; abundance: -
CDR3aa: CASSYENMNTEAFF; CDR3nt: TGTGCCAGCAGTTACGAGAACATGAACACTGAAGCTTTCTTT; d_gene: -; j_gene: TRBJ1-1; v_gene: TRBV6-5; abundance: -
CDR3aa: CASSYSLTSGNTGELFF; CDR3nt: TGTGCCAGCAGTTACTCCCTGACTAGCGGGAACACCGGGGAGCTGTTTTTT; d_gene: TRBD2; j_gene: TRBJ2-2; v_gene: TRBV6-2/TRBV6-3; abundance: -
CDR3aa: CASSLAGVTGELFF; CDR3nt: TGTGCCAGCAGCCTAGCGGGAGTCACCGGGGAGCTGTTTTTT; d_gene: TRBD2; j_gene: TRBJ2-2; v_gene: TRBV9; abundance: -